Listed below are T cell receptor beta chains from one sample, sequenced in a study of blood T cell repertoires in COVID-19. Measured with immunoSEQ multiplex PCR; TCRdb has only the in-frame clones, and not every one. The table includes roughly 150,000 clones, over 75% detected once. The material sequenced was peripheral blood. The origin of the receptors is a man aged 45-60 years with acute or convalescent COVID-19. The conserved cysteine and the conserved F or W are not part of the CDR3 here. Part of the rows lack a size; the others show once, few, many or a class for expanded clones.

TRBV18	few	ASSPLSLGDTEAF
TRBV5-1	.	ASSWDRESGNTGELF
TRBV6-1	.	ASSEVTSGNRDEQF
TRBV12-5	.	ASGSQGNTEAF
TRBV5-1	.	ASSLGSSSYEQY
TRBV30	.	AWSSGGEQY
TRBV7-3	.	ASSLGTGDGYT
TRBV19	.	ASRPRLAGGGDTQY
TRBV11-2	.	ASSNSGDGIYEQY
TRBV28	few	ASTRTGGREQY
TRBV4-1	.	ASSQDREAKNIQY
TRBV6-5	.	ASSRGTNEQY
TRBV28	.	ASSLDDYFSEETQY
TRBV10-3	.	AISALQGAGQPQH
TRBV30	.	AWTGVGNSPLH
TRBV5-1	.	ASSRGSGGAVGELF
TRBV7-2	.	ASSLDRGYGYT
TRBV6-2/TRBV6-3	.	ASSDGQGVQPQH
TRBV2	.	ASSEAMGRKRDTQY
TRBV7-9	.	ASSLGDSLEKLF
TRBV29-1	.	SVKRRGGVYLYNEQF
TRBV5-1	.	ASSVGQQTGELF
TRBV6-5	.	ASHRGREQY
TRBV14	few	ASSQRAPDEQF
TRBV10-3	.	AISGDRERYGYT
TRBV29-1	.	SVRWQAPNYGYT
TRBV5-4	.	ASSPSSEPFYNEQF
TRBV28	.	ASSLAPRGSGSVDEQF
TRBV7-9	.	ASSLHHRDRGSYEQY
TRBV5-7	.	ASSPRDRASGNTIY
TRBV18	.	ASSPPSGRGTGELF
TRBV13	.	ASSPKGGRETGELF
TRBV2	.	ASSRSGINTEAF
TRBV6-1	.	ASSDRVANYGYT
TRBV11-1	once	ASSFVETYEQY
TRBV5-5	.	ASRIQGGPYEQY
TRBV3-1/TRBV3-2	.	ASSQDSSSTGELF
TRBV6-5	.	ASSYLGQLGNSPLH
TRBV24-1	.	ATSGGQAPYGYT
TRBV24-1	.	ATSPASGNGLPYEQY
TRBV29-1	.	SVGQGASTEAF
TRBV11-2	.	ASSLLSGSGEQY
TRBV5-4	.	ASSLQGGEQY